This TCR beta chain derives from a study of cytomegalovirus exposure and HLA in healthy donors (TCRdb year 2017). Broadly, across the study: According to a later analysis, the roughly 120 validation repertoires were produced on the same platform as the roughly 600 repertoires of the first cohort. The study was designed to test whether signatures of past pathogen exposure could be identified by cataloging public T cell receptors. Along with the approximately 650-subject first cohort, a separate validation cohort of some 130 different subjects was used. High-throughput TCR immunosequencing, statistical association of individual TCRs with disease status, and machine learning were combined to predict cytomegalovirus infection status. Results and caveats for the whole study, not just this receptor: The classifier was reported to diagnose cytomegalovirus status with high specificity and sensitivity in both the original cohort and the validation cohort. It was suggested by the authors that the approach could potentially be generalized to other disease states and immunological phenotypes. Most TCR sequences were observed very rarely across donors, whereas some public TCRs were present in many individuals. Subsequent analysis determined that TCRs grouped into clusters in the first cohort also showed a tendency toward co-occurrence across the 130 or so validation repertoires, and 90% to 95% of cluster scores exceeded 0. The study gave a list of over 150 TCR beta chains associated with cytomegalovirus. In vitro tests confirmed that a few of the cytomegalovirus-associated TCR beta chains recognize cytomegalovirus antigens. All 120 or so repertoires were used to score co-occurrence in the validation cohort in a later analysis, because that analysis had no HLA typing for the cohort.

Library preparation was by the immunoSEQ multiplex PCR assay. The paper's processing steps were these. A statistical classification framework was built for diagnosing cytomegalovirus status from the catalog of TCR beta chain sequences. TCRdb took over this immuneACCESS table, retaining in-frame rearrangements with V and J assigned. Such tables are incomplete; in checked studies, under half of the missing clones stem from an unresolved V gene, and the remainder is unexplained. The D gene and trimming were derived from the DNA, and the V and J assignments and clone size from that table. In this sample the table shows 200,000 to 250,000 clones, 80% to 90% of which occur a single time. The ten biggest clones cover 2% of the sample. In its sample, this clone was seen once. There is no known antigen for this receptor. Per-base quality was not reported, and no clone a single base away is much larger than it.

The donors were included in the validation cohort of 90 to 150 subjects, a group kept apart from the approximately 670-subject first cohort. V lost 1 base and J lost 0 bases, and the count of bases not matched to a germline gene is 4. The CDR3 starts with the cysteine, ends with the phenylalanine, and has 19 residues. Only the CDR3 DNA is retained, 57 bases long and in frame from the first base. The germline V gene gives CDR1 as MDHEN and CDR2 as SYDVKM. Sequencing was done on a sample of PBMCs. The chain couples TRBV28 to TRBJ2-1, and 15 junction bases match TRBD2. The TCR originated in a woman younger than 35 in good health and CMV-seropositive. The DNA reads TGTGCCAGCAGTTTATCCGGGACTAGCGGGAGGCTCTCCTACAATGAGCAGTTCTTC. This encodes CASSLSGTSGRLSYNEQFF. The full variable domain, completed from the reference TRBV28 and TRBJ2-1 proteins outside the CDR3, reads DVKVTQSSRYLVKRTGEKVFLECVQDMDHENMFWYRQDPGLGLRLIYFSYDVKMKEKGDIPEGYSVSREKKERFSLILESASTNQTSMYLCASSLSGTSGRLSYNEQFFGPGTRLTVL.